This T cell receptor (beta chain) was sequenced in a study of metastatic and nonmetastatic thyroid tumors. The wider study: Patients with malignant and benign thyroid disease provided blood and tumor or nodule tissue, whose repertoires were compared.

The CDR3 is 14 amino acids. The germline V gene encodes CDR1 SGHRS and CDR2 YFSETQ. TCRdb ran MiXCR on the PCR reads. There are approximately 6,000 clones in the sample; about a third occur only once, and 26% lies in the top ten. Ahead of thyroid surgery, no patient had received treatment of any kind. On this clone: Compared with germline, one end of the junction differs, possibly owing to a read error.

The material sequenced was adjacent normal tissue. This sequence joins TRBV5-1 and TRBJ1-1, with no clear D. This clonotype was obtained from a male donor with papillary thyroid cancer or a benign thyroid nodule (not recorded which). Some clones in this sample may be carry-over from other donors' samples. The CDR3 DNA is TGCGCCAGCTCCGATAGGGTAAGGAGCACTGAAGTTTTCTTT. Translating gives CASSDRVRSTEVFF.